This T cell receptor (beta chain) was observed in a study of immune cell composition in non-small cell lung cancer listed by TCRdb under 2017. For the study in its entirety: To assign histologic subtype, which was mostly lung adenocarcinoma or squamous cell carcinoma, H&E was combined with p63, CK5, Napsin A and TTF-1 immunohistochemistry. TCR-beta sequencing (Adaptive Biotechnologies) was performed on approximately 35 paired NSCLC tumour and non-adjacent lung specimens plus 26 tumour-only specimens. Supplementary cohort #1, 10 to 11 lung adenocarcinoma cases, had paired tumour/lung TCR-beta sequencing and TIL populations generated to assess tumour reactivity. Four tumour specimens that had TCR-beta data belonged to rare histological subtypes and were left out of the subtype comparisons. General conclusions and limits of the study: No significant correlation was found between smoking pack-years and tumour TCR-beta clonality. The reactivity cohort contained only around eleven cases, and the tumour-reactive clones were not shown to have sequences in common with the dominant in vivo tumour-associated clones. Nearly half of NSCLC cases had tumour-associated clones >0.5%, with more than 60% of squamous carcinomas showing such clones compared with about 30% of adenocarcinomas. In more than 8 adenocarcinoma cases, a strong correlation was found between maximal tumour-associated clone frequency and TIL tumour reactivity, whereas no such correlation was found between overall clonality and TIL tumour reactivity.

A two-step multiplex PCR amplified TCR-beta CDR3 regions from genomic DNA, and the second step of the PCR added Illumina-compatible adaptors. TCR-beta immunosequencing was carried out on an Illumina platform through the commercial immunoSEQ service. Per the original workflow: Repertoires were described by productive clonality and by Top 10 Clones, which is the percentage of T-cell templates coming from the ten most frequent sequences. Productive clonality had a range of 0 to 1, where 1 means a monoclonal population. Tumour-associated clones, identified using log10 scatter plots, were defined as sequences that made up at least 0.1% of tumour T-cell templates and were not found in the matched non-adjacent lung. Analyses were done in GraphPad Prism7 and R, with Student's t-tests for two-group comparisons, ANOVA for stages, and linear regression for relationships. In its TCRdb copy, this immuneACCESS table keeps in-frame sequences only and misses some clones. Where compared with another copy, unresolved V genes explain less than half of these, and the others have no known cause. That table furnishes V, J and clone size, whereas the DNA furnished D and trimming. The sample table contains around 7,000 clones; only one count was recorded for approximately 84% of them. The top ten clones comprise 9% to 15% of the sample.

CDR1 SGHTA and CDR2 FQGNSA were looked up in the germline V gene. Counted from cysteine to phenylalanine, this CDR3 has 15 amino acids. The kept DNA is CDR3 alone, 45 bases in frame from the first base. Here V drops 2 bases and J drops 1 base, and the junction holds 2 bases not matched to any gene. Comments on this clone: Its antigen is unknown. Within one base of it there is no much larger clone, and no base qualities were kept.

Normal lung samples came from the same patient and were non-adjacent lung tissue collected as far from the tumour as possible, with a minimum distance of 3 cm. Genomic DNA was extracted with the QIAamp DNA kit from frozen aliquots of unsorted single-cell suspensions. Tissues arrived within 2 hours of resection and were immediately processed into single-cell suspensions. Tissue was broken up mechanically, digested enzymatically with DNase I, collagenase I and hyaluronidase for under 35 minutes at 37 degrees C, and then filtered and RBC-lysed. Sample: non-adjacent lung tissue. This clonotype originated in a human donor with non-small cell lung cancer. This sequence uses TRBV7-2 and TRBJ2-1; 7 central nucleotides agree with TRBD2. In nucleotide form, the sequence is TGTGCCAGCAGCTTACAGGGAGGGTCCTACAATGAGCAGTTCTTC. Its translation reads: CASSLQGGSYNEQFF.